The present entry profiles one T cell receptor beta chain with its context. Antigen specificity is unknown. Some clones are missing from TCRdb's copy, which holds only in-frame ones; the method was immunoSEQ multiplex PCR. Of tens of thousands of clones listed, around 83% are singletons. The entry originates in a study of early stage breast cancer tumors. Study-wide context: Samples were sequenced at 9 to 10-fold average coverage. Study-level findings and limits: Enriched TCRB sequences shared across patients were mostly commonly generated sequences.

Trimming cost V 2 bases and J 3 bases; bases outside gene matches: 8. There are 16 residues in the CDR3. CDR1 is LGHNA, CDR2 YSLEER, per germline. This TCR derives from a person in their fifties or sixties with breast cancer. The sample was blood. V is TRBV4-3 and J is TRBJ2-7; 9 bases fit TRBD2. The chain's CDR3 is CASSQYASGNGYEQYF. Here the CDR3 DNA reads TGCGCCAGCAGCCAATACGCTAGCGGGAATGGCTACGAGCAGTACTTC.